This T cell receptor beta chain was obtained from a study of blood T cells in healthy people across ages (dated by TCRdb to about 2015). Background on the whole study: Template switching captured roughly one uniquely barcoded TCR beta cDNA molecule per two T cells in model experiments. Donors of different ages were randomly distributed across sequencing lanes to avoid experimental bias. Using the same blood draw, the study looked at two additional independent replicas of 1 million unique cDNA reads for two donors, one aged 18 to 29 and the other aged 80 or older. The study measured age-related changes in TCR beta repertoire diversity using deep sequencing normalized with unique cDNA molecular identifiers. The donors were divided into four age groups: young (average around 16 years), middle-aged (approximately 39), aged (approximately 59) and long-lived (more than 75). Points the paper makes about the study in general: The CMV infection status of donors was not known, potentially confounding age-related changes in expanded clonotypes. Estimates of total diversity based on one million sequenced T cells were considered lower bounds and underestimates. Conclusive comparison of naive and antigen-experienced compartments was prevented by the profiling of bulk unsorted PBMCs. A strong correlation was found between observed TCR beta diversity and the percentage of naive T cells measured by flow cytometry. As age increased, observed TCR beta diversity per million T cells dropped in a roughly linear way, and a significant reduction was already evident by age roughly 36. Compared with the aged group, the long-lived group had more naive CD4+ T cells, fewer expanded clones and increased TCR diversity, a pattern suggesting age selection.

A word on this clonotype: What antigen it recognizes has not been identified. At one end the junction does not follow the germline gene, possibly because of a read error.

Systemically healthy Caucasian individuals from Russia, 35 to 40 in total and aged roughly 6 to 95 years, were included as donors. Each donor gave ten milliliters of peripheral blood, drawn into EDTA-treated Vacutainer tubes. Ficoll-Paque density-gradient centrifugation was used to isolate PBMCs, with at least 6 million per sample. Total RNA, at least 5 micrograms per sample, was extracted from PBMCs with Trizol reagent. The percentages of naive CD45RAhigh/CD27high T cells were determined by flow cytometry on a PBMC aliquot from every donor. Taken from the germline V gene, the CDR1 and CDR2 loops are SGHTA and FQGTGA. Spanning cysteine to phenylalanine, the CDR3 consists of 17 amino acids. The kept DNA is CDR3 alone, 51 bases in frame from the first base. Library preparation employed 5' RACE. These reads were obtained on an Illumina HiSeq 2500. A second about 7 to 12 cycle PCR used a sample-barcoded 5' primer and a J-beta primer mix. Each TCR beta cDNA molecule received a unique molecular identifier from a template-switch 5' adaptor carrying 12 random nucleotides. At least 2.5 million CDR3-containing paired-end reads were obtained from each sample. First-strand cDNA synthesis was performed from all RNA using the Mint cDNA synthesis kit, with priming by a TRBC-specific oligonucleotide. After uracil-DNA glycosylase treatment, a first 18-cycle PCR used universal primers M1SS and BC2_uni_R on all cDNA. The study's processing was this. For normalization, 1 million high-quality reads were randomly selected from each sample, with every read carrying a distinct molecular identifier. Reads with shared molecular identifiers were discarded instead of being binned into consensus sequences. MiTCR, with a Q25 quality threshold and the strictest error-elimination algorithm, was used for CDR3 identification, clonotype clustering and error correction. A nonparametric unseen species model with Euler transformation was used to estimate a lower bound on total TCR beta diversity. The public sequencing data were trimmed at Q25 with fastp and processed into clonotypes with MiXCR by TCRdb, which kept only in-frame beta chains. Rows matching on CDR3 protein sequence are summarized as one entry with the most common DNA and genes. V and J calls and clone size were set by TCRdb, not the authors. This sample comprises approximately 1.5 million distinct CDR3 sequences, around 36% of them detected only once. 10% to 12% of the sample rests with the top ten.

Sequenced material: blood. The sequence was collected from a woman aged 30 to 39 in good health. This receptor chain uses TRBV7-3 and TRBJ2-1; the D gene is perhaps TRBD2, from 6 matching bases. CDR3 loop: CASSLKRAGSSYSEQFF. The DNA reads TGTGCCAGCAGCTTAAAACGCGCGGGAAGCTCCTACAGTGAGCAGTTCTTC.